Listed below are T cell receptor beta chains from one sample, sequenced in a study of Graves' ophthalmopathy and Graves' hyperthyroidism. TCRdb analysed the multiplex PCR reads with MiXCR anew, one entry per CDR3 protein. The sample holds over a million distinct CDR3 sequences, about 35% seen once. The source material was peripheral blood or thyroid tissue (not recorded which). These receptors were obtained from an adult man with Graves' hyperthyroidism. The CDR3 runs from the conserved cysteine through the conserved F or W. The order of the fields is J gene, D gene, V gene, clone size, CDR3 length, CDR3 protein, CDR3 DNA. The D gene is left open where the match is weak. Size values are once, few and many counts, or a class for expanded clones, and some rows have none.

TRBJ2-2	TRBD1	TRBV7-2	many	15	CASSTRQGNTGELFF	TGTGCCAGCAGCACTAGACAGGGGAACACCGGGGAGCTGTTTTTT
TRBJ1-1	NA	TRBV20-1	once	13	CSASEDMNTEAFF	TGCAGTGCTAGTGAGGACATGAACACTGAAGCTTTCTTT
TRBJ1-1	NA	TRBV29-1	NA	14	CSVEDRGLTTEAFF	TGCAGCGTTGAAGATCGGGGGCTGACGACTGAAGCTTTCTTT
TRBJ2-2	TRBD1	TRBV13	NA	15	CASSLGTEITGELFF	TGTGCCAGCAGCCTAGGGACAGAGATCACCGGGGAGCTGTTTTTT
TRBJ1-5	NA	TRBV29-1	NA	12	CSVQGVGRPQHF	TGCAGCGTTCAAGGGGTGGGTCGGCCCCAGCATTTT
TRBJ1-5	NA	TRBV7-8	many	15	CASSLGLQDNQPQHF	TGTGCCAGCAGCTTAGGGCTACAGGACAATCAGCCCCAGCATTTT
TRBJ1-5	NA	TRBV20-1	NA	13	CSSVGVLHQPQHF	TGCAGTTCGGTGGGGGTACTCCATCAGCCCCAGCATTTT
TRBJ2-5	TRBD2	TRBV20-1	NA	16	CSARLAGGPHRETQYF	TGCAGTGCTAGACTAGCGGGAGGGCCGCACAGGGAGACCCAGTACTTC
TRBJ2-6	NA	TRBV25-1	few	14	CASVAGTGANVLTF	TGTGCCAGCGTCGCTGGGACAGGGGCCAACGTCCTGACTTTC
TRBJ2-7	TRBD2	TRBV7-9	few	16	CASSSHSGSVPYEQYF	TGTGCCAGCAGCTCTCATAGCGGGAGTGTCCCCTACGAGCAGTACTTC
TRBJ2-7	NA	TRBV11-2	few	16	CASSRLQGKGAYEQYF	TGTGCCAGCAGCCGATTGCAGGGAAAAGGGGCCTACGAGCAGTACTTC
TRBJ2-2	TRBD1	TRBV7-6	NA	17	CASSLGRDRGHAGELFF	TGTGCCAGCAGCTTAGGCCGGGACAGGGGACACGCCGGGGAGCTGTTTTTT
TRBJ1-2	NA	TRBV5-4	few	18	CASTALGGKGPAGYGYTF	TGTGCCAGCACCGCTTTGGGTGGTAAGGGTCCCGCCGGCTATGGCTACACCTTC
TRBJ2-5	NA	TRBV28	many	13	CASSFPSPGTQYF	TGTGCCAGCAGTTTTCCGAGCCCAGGAACCCAGTACTTC
TRBJ1-1	TRBD1	TRBV7-2	many	15	CASSTGQGALTEAFF	TGTGCCAGCAGCACCGGACAGGGGGCGCTCACTGAAGCTTTCTTT
TRBJ1-2	TRBD1	TRBV11-2	NA	16	CASSSRPQGVVPGYTF	TGTGCCAGCAGCTCCCGGCCTCAGGGGGTAGTCCCTGGCTACACCTTC
TRBJ2-7	TRBD2	TRBV10-2	NA	17	CASSAGLAGTSAYEQYF	TGCGCCAGCAGTGCCGGACTAGCGGGGACTAGCGCCTACGAGCAGTACTTC
TRBJ2-2	TRBD1	TRBV2	NA	13	CARRQGNTGELFF	TGTGCTAGGCGACAGGGGAACACCGGGGAGCTGTTTTTT
TRBJ1-5	NA	TRBV29-1	NA	11	CSVNRGQPQHF	TGCAGCGTTAACCGGGGACAGCCCCAGCATTTT
TRBJ2-5	NA	TRBV20-1	NA	13	CSARDNPRETQYF	TGCAGTGCTAGAGATAATCCCCGGGAGACCCAGTACTTC
TRBJ2-5	TRBD2	TRBV7-2	many	15	CASSLDGGARETQYF	TGTGCCAGCAGCTTAGACGGGGGGGCACGAGAGACCCAGTACTTC
TRBJ1-2	TRBD1	TRBV19	NA	15	CASSIANRGGVGYTF	TGTGCCAGTAGTATAGCCAACAGGGGCGGGGTCGGCTACACCTTC
TRBJ1-1	NA	TRBV6-6	many	13	CASRTTPNTEAFF	TGTGCCAGCAGGACGACACCGAACACTGAAGCTTTCTTT
TRBJ2-7	TRBD1	TRBV10-3	many	17	CAISSRTGGTLTYEQYF	TGTGCCATCAGTTCACGGACAGGGGGCACTTTAACCTACGAGCAGTACTTC
TRBJ2-7	NA	TRBV6-6	NA	15	CASSYSEVSKYEQYF	TGTGCCAGCAGTTACTCCGAGGTCAGCAAGTACGAGCAGTACTTC
TRBJ2-6	NA	TRBV10-3	NA	14	CAISESSYPGNLTF	TGTGCCATCAGTGAGTCCTCTTACCCGGGGAACCTGACTTTC